This T cell receptor beta chain was identified in a study of identifying expanded T cells in peripheral blood. Healthy donors had no documented immune events, such as infections, while sampled. Points on this clone: Its antigen is still unknown.

V lost 2 bases to trimming and J lost 3 bases, with 8 bases between them. The CDR3 loop spans 13 amino acids. Germline CDR1 MNHEY, CDR2 SMNVEV (reference sequence). Study-level findings and limits: Differentially abundant clones: roughly 1.2 between replicates, 16.4 at approximately 14 days, 19 to 20 at four. Across healthy donors, higher total template counts meant significantly greater roughly two-week count variance.

TCRdb keeps only in-frame clones here, not all; method: immunoSEQ multiplex PCR. The table shows around 68,000 clones, with over 75% occurring only once. The chain has TRBV27 and TRBJ2-7, with a tentative D call TRBD1 (5 bases). What was sequenced was blood. This TCR was recovered from a person aged 18 to 70 in good health. The DNA for the CDR3 is TGTGCCAGCAGTTTAAAGACAGACTACGAGCAGTACTTC. It translates to CASSLKTDYEQYF.